This TCR beta chain was identified in a study of naive and memory T cell subsets. Two oligonucleotides, mixed equimolar, formed the beta constant-region primer covering TRBC1 and TRBC2. Four rounds of PCR amplified the ligated cDNA using nested alpha and beta constant-region primers plus SP2. Using its own MiXCR run on the UMI-ligation and nested PCR reads, TCRdb lists one record per CDR3 protein. The table has 85,000 to 130,000 distinct CDR3 sequences, more than 12% seen once; the top ten hold around 2.8%. The CDR3 has 15 amino acids. Germline V gene sequence: CDR1 MDHEN, CDR2 SYDVKM. Details on this clonotype: Its target is not known. With a much larger clone just one base away, this may be a read error.

Overall study results and limits: Especially in CD8 cells, naive repertoires contained a few larger clonotypes, possibly CD45RA-re-expressing memory cells.

This chain uses TRBV28 with TRBJ2-2, with D uncertain. Sequencing used naive CD8+ T cells from blood. The clonotype originates from a human donor in good health. The CDR3 here is CAGSLIYQNTGELFF. The CDR3 DNA follows: TGTGCCGGCAGTTTAATATACCAGAACACCGGGGAGCTGTTTTTT.